The 32 T cell receptor beta chains presented below share a single source sample, sequenced in a study of blood T cell repertoires in COVID-19. This table comes from immunoSEQ multiplex PCR, and its TCRdb copy is limited to in-frame clones, with some not included. The data contain under 100,000 clones, just over 90% of them seen just once; the ten biggest clones take up 5.1%. The specimen was peripheral blood. These receptors came from a man aged 50 or older with acute or convalescent COVID-19.

This clone showed up just once. V is TRBV18 and J is TRBJ2-7, with D perhaps matching TRBD1 (5 bases). Between the trimmed V and J ends, which lost 5 bases and 3 bases, there was a span of 11 bases. In germline, CDR1 is KGHSH, CDR2 LQKENI. The CDR3 contains 13 residues. The CDR3 region has the DNA TGTGCCAGCTCAGCAGGGCTTGACTACGAGCAGTACTTC. It codes for CASSAGLDYEQYF.

The rearrangement links TRBV30 to TRBJ2-5, with 7 bases aligning to TRBD2. This CDR3 region has 13 residues. The germline CDR1 and CDR2 sequences are GTSNPN and SVGIG (reference sequence). The J segment lost 4 bases and the V segment lost 0 bases, leaving 2 bases of the junction unmatched. CDR3: CAWSVRLAETQYF. The CDR3 coding sequence is TGTGCCTGGAGTGTTCGACTAGCAGAGACCCAGTACTTC.

A few counts support this clone. The gene calls are TRBV19 and TRBJ2-2; TRBD1 aligns across 7 bases. The CDR3 length is 15 residues. Germline V lookup: CDR1 LNHDA, CDR2 SQIVND (reference sequence). V trimming: 6 bases; J trimming: 4 bases; junction bases outside the gene matches: 8. CDR3 protein: CASRVGTVPTGELFF. CDR3 coding DNA: TGTGCCAGTAGGGTCGGGACAGTCCCCACCGGGGAGCTGTTTTTT.

V usage is TRBV9 and J usage is TRBJ2-5, with TRBD2 identical over 10 bases. This CDR3 is 15 amino acids long. CDR1 is SGDLS and CDR2 is YYNGEE in the germline V gene. V dropped 0 bases and J dropped 5; count of bases not matched to a gene: 4. CDR3 region: CASSVASGSGETQYF. In DNA form, the CDR3 reads TGTGCCAGCAGCGTAGCTAGCGGGAGTGGTGAGACCCAGTACTTC. Drawing the rest from reference TRBV9 and TRBJ2-5, the complete variable domain is DSGVTQTPKHLITATGQRVTLRCSPRSGDLSVYWYQQSLDQGLQFLIQYYNGEERAKGNILERFSAQQFPDLHSELNLSSLELGDSALYFCASSVASGSGETQYFGPGTRLLVL.

The chain uses TRBV23-1 and TRBJ1-2; 7 nucleotides match TRBD1. TRBV23-1 is placed among ORFs of uncertain function. CDR3 length: 15 amino acids. Losses at the gene ends were 7 bases for V and 3 bases for J; bases not matched to a gene: 11. CDR3 nucleotide sequence: TGCGCCAGCAACCGACAGGGAGTTTTTGACTATGGCTACACCTTC. Protein product: CASNRQGVFDYGYTF.

This chain connects TRBV9 to TRBJ2-7; D might be TRBD2 (5 bases). The CDR3 totals 15 residues. V shed 0 bases and J shed 5 bases, with 15 bases lying between them. Germline V CDR1 and CDR2: SGDLS, YYNGEE. CDR3 sequence reads: CASSVDLATVNEQYF. The CDR3 DNA sequence: TGTGCCAGCAGCGTAGATCTAGCTACGGTCAACGAGCAGTACTTC. Full variable domain (remainder filled in from reference TRBV9 and TRBJ2-7): DSGVTQTPKHLITATGQRVTLRCSPRSGDLSVYWYQQSLDQGLQFLIQYYNGEERAKGNILERFSAQQFPDLHSELNLSSLELGDSALYFCASSVDLATVNEQYFGPGTRLTVT.

This rearrangement joins TRBV29-1 to TRBJ2-1; D possibly corresponds to TRBD2 (6 bases). The CDR3 is 13 residues long. Trimming took off 8 bases at V and 7 bases at J, with 18 bases between the two ends. CDR1 and CDR2 (germline): SQVTM, ANQGSEA. The CDR3 DNA reads TGCAGCATTTTGACCGGGAGTGGGAATGAGCAGTTCTTC. The encoded protein is CSILTGSGNEQFF.

The gene calls are TRBV9 and TRBJ2-6, with 10 bases fitting TRBD2. Germline CDR1 is SGDLS and CDR2 is YYNGEE. The CDR3 covers 15 residues. The V and J ends lost 7 bases and 4 bases, in that order; junction bases with no gene match: 5. CDR3 in DNA: TGTGCCAGCGCAAGCGGGGGGGCGGGGGCCAACGTCCTGACTTTC. This gives the protein CASASGGAGANVLTF.

V and J are TRBV19 and TRBJ1-2; the D gene is possibly TRBD1 (5 bases). The CDR3 loop spans 16 amino acids. CDR1 is LNHDA and CDR2 is SQIVND in the germline V gene (reference sequence). Trimming removed 5 bases from V and 2 bases from J, with 18 bases in between. The CDR3 DNA follows: TGTGCCAGTAGTCCCCTAAGGGGTCTACTCAACTATGGCTACACCTTC. Translation: CASSPLRGLLNYGYTF. The full variable domain, rest sourced from reference TRBV19 and TRBJ1-2, is DGGITQSPKYLFRKEGQNVTLSCEQNLNHDAMYWYRQDPGQGLRLIYYSQIVNDFQKGDIAEGYSVSREKKESFPLTVTSAQKNPTAFYLCASSPLRGLLNYGYTFGSGTRLTVV.

The chain joins TRBV10-2 to TRBJ1-5; D uncertain. The CDR3 covers 13 residues. Trimming left V 4 bases short and J 4 bases short, with 8 bases between. Per germline, CDR1 WSHSY and CDR2 SAAADI. Here the CDR3 reads CASSVEGNQPQHF. CDR3 sequence (DNA): TGCGCCAGCAGTGTAGAGGGTAATCAGCCCCAGCATTTT.

The rearrangement joins TRBV4-2 to TRBJ2-5; TRBD2 agrees at 9 bases. CDR3 length equals 16 residues. CDR1 and CDR2 (germline): LGHNA, YNFKEQ. V was clipped by 1 base and J by 1 base; unmatched bases: 4. This CDR3 is CASSQVASGVQETQYF. In DNA, the CDR3 is TGTGCCAGCAGCCAAGTCGCTAGCGGGGTCCAAGAGACCCAGTACTTC.

This clone was seen just once. The chain recombines TRBV19 with TRBJ1-6; 9 bases are shared with TRBD1. The CDR3 sequence is 15 residues long. V was pared by 4 bases and J by 12 bases, with 10 bases of the junction left unmatched. Germline V gene lookup returns CDR1 LNHDA and CDR2 SQIVND (reference sequence). CDR3 sequence: CASSNTGTGSRPLHF. CDR3 DNA sequence: TGTGCCAGTAGTAACACCGGGACAGGGTCCCGACCCCTCCACTTT.

The chain carries TRBV25-1 and TRBJ2-1; 12 bases fit TRBD2. The CDR3 has 16 amino acids. Germline V CDR1 and CDR2: MGHDK, SYGVNS. J lost 3 bases, V lost 3 bases, and 3 bases had no gene match. The CDR3 sequence is CASSDTSGRFYNEQFF. CDR3 bases: TGTGCCAGCAGTGATACTAGCGGGAGGTTCTACAATGAGCAGTTCTTC.

The chain is built from TRBV5-1 and TRBJ2-1; TRBD1 is a possible D gene (7 bases). V lost 3 bases and J lost 6, with 19 bases in between. Germline assignment: CDR1 SGHRS and CDR2 YFSETQ. This CDR3 is 16 amino acids long. CDR3 amino acids: CASSSPGGLVVNEQFF. In DNA, the CDR3 is TGCGCCAGCAGCTCGCCAGGGGGGCTAGTAGTCAATGAGCAGTTCTTC.

The chain has TRBV5-4 and TRBJ2-5; D perhaps matches TRBD2 (7 bases). The CDR3 totals 15 residues. CDR1 and CDR2 from the germline V gene are SGHNT and YYREEE (reference sequence). Trimming shortened V by 4 bases and J by 4 bases, and 17 bases separated the two germline ends. Here the CDR3 reads CASSPDGGAGETQYF. CDR3 DNA: TGTGCCAGCAGCCCTGATGGGGGGGCGGGAGAGACCCAGTACTTC.

V usage is TRBV29-1 and J usage is TRBJ1-1, with D tentatively TRBD1 (5 bases). V lost 5 bases, J lost 4 bases, and 11 bases lay in between. The CDR3 spans 12 residues. CDR1 and CDR2 from the germline V gene are SQVTM and ANQGSEA. The CDR3 region has the DNA TGCAGCGTTCGGGCGGGGGGCACTGAAGCTTTCTTT. This sequence encodes CSVRAGGTEAFF.

In DNA form, the CDR3 reads TGTGCCAGCAGTTTAGTAAATCAGCCCCAGCATTTT. Its translation: CASSLVNQPQHF. The chain combines TRBV12-3 or TRBV12-4 with TRBJ1-5; the D is unclear. V was pared by 1 base and J by 4 bases, with 2 bases between. The CDR3 totals 12 residues.

V is TRBV19 and J is TRBJ1-2; D call uncertain. V was trimmed by 1 base and J by 7 bases, leaving 13 bases between them. Germline-derived CDR1 and CDR2 are LNHDA and SQIVND (reference sequence). The CDR3 runs 14 residues. The CDR3 bases are TGTGCCAGTAGTATAGCGGGAAGCTTGGGTGGCTACACCTTC. Translating it yields CASSIAGSLGGYTF.

V is TRBV27 and J is TRBJ1-1; perhaps TRBD1 as D (5 bases). Germline values: CDR1 MNHEY, CDR2 SMNVEV (reference sequence). The CDR3 has 13 residues. Trimming pared 3 bases from V and 3 bases from J, leaving 8 bases between. In DNA form, the CDR3 reads TGTGCCAGCAGTTTGGGGGGGGACACTGAAGCTTTCTTT. This codes for CASSLGGDTEAFF.

This clone was detected once. The rearrangement uses TRBV19 and TRBJ1-5; tentative D call: TRBD1 (5 bases). CDR3 size: 13 residues. The ends were cut back, 6 bases at V and 10 bases at J, with 16 bases in the middle. Germline V lookup: CDR1 LNHDA, CDR2 SQIVND (reference sequence). The CDR3 loop reads CASRGTSHRPQHF. CDR3 bases: TGTGCCAGTAGAGGGACTTCCCATCGACCCCAGCATTTT.

This chain uses TRBV6-1 with TRBJ2-7, with D possibly TRBD2 on 6 matching bases. Germline loops: CDR1 MNHNS, CDR2 SASEGT. Trimming stripped 3 bases from V and 2 bases from J, with 11 bases between. The CDR3 runs 14 residues. CDR3 DNA: TGTGCCAGCAGTGAGGAGGGACCCACCTACGAGCAGTACTTC. Its protein product is CASSEEGPTYEQYF.

V is TRBV18 and J is TRBJ2-3, with 9 bases fitting TRBD2. Germline trimming cut 3 bases from V and 1 base from J; bases unmatched to any gene: 8. The CDR3 is 17 residues long. Germline V CDR1 and CDR2: KGHSH, LQKENI. The CDR3 DNA reads as TGTGCCAGCTCACCCCCGGGGGTAGCGGGAGGCACAGATACGCAGTATTTT. Translated: CASSPPGVAGGTDTQYF.

The chain couples TRBV3-1 (or the pseudogene TRBV3-2) to TRBJ2-5, with no clear D. V shed 0 bases and J shed 6 bases, with 2 bases lying between them. Looked up from germline, CDR1 is LGHDT and CDR2 is YNNKEL (reference sequence). This CDR3 has 11 residues. In nucleotides, the CDR3 is TGTGCCAGCAGCCAAGATAAGACCCAGTACTTC. Protein: CASSQDKTQYF.

This rearrangement joins TRBV5-4 to TRBJ2-1; 7 positions match TRBD2. V lost 5 bases, J lost 4 bases, and 9 bases stayed unmatched. The germline V gene has CDR1 SGHNT and CDR2 YYREEE (reference sequence). The CDR3 consists of 15 residues. The CDR3 bases are TGTGCCAGCAGGTCTACGGGAGGTCGGTACAATGAGCAGTTCTTC. It encodes CASRSTGGRYNEQFF.

This clone was seen just once. The chain has TRBV5-1 and TRBJ2-1, with D unclear. Between the trimmed V and J ends, which lost 2 bases and 2 bases, there was a span of 8 bases. In germline, CDR1 is SGHRS, CDR2 YFSETQ. This CDR3 is built from 14 residues. CDR3 sequence (DNA): TGCGCCAGCAGCTTAGGAGTTGCCTACAATGAGCAGTTCTTC. This sequence encodes CASSLGVAYNEQFF.

The V and J genes are TRBV12-3 or TRBV12-4 and TRBJ1-2, with 8 bases that match TRBD1. This CDR3 region has 13 residues. V was pared by 1 base and J by 8 bases, with 3 bases of the junction left unmatched. CDR3 residues: CASSLGTGRGYTF. CDR3 nucleotides: TGTGCCAGCAGTTTAGGGACAGGGCGCGGCTACACCTTC.

This clone was counted between two and nine times. The rearrangement joins TRBV5-6 to TRBJ1-6; a possible D gene is TRBD1 (6 bases). The CDR3 is made up of 16 amino acids. Germline V gives CDR1 SGHDT, CDR2 YYEEEE. The V end lost 2 bases, the J end lost 0 bases, and 9 bases lay between the germline ends. CDR3: CASSFGQSSYNSPLHF. The CDR3 region has the DNA TGTGCCAGCAGCTTCGGACAGAGCTCCTATAATTCACCCCTCCACTTT.

This clone came up a few times. The V call is TRBV7-9, the J call TRBJ2-3; 7 bases map to TRBD1. The CDR3 contains 13 residues. Germline assignment: CDR1 SEHNR and CDR2 FQNEAQ (reference sequence). Losses at the gene ends were 8 bases for V and 3 bases for J; bases not matched to a gene: 5. The DNA for the CDR3 is TGTGCCAGCCGACAGGGTCGAACAGATACGCAGTATTTT. Its protein product is CASRQGRTDTQYF. The variable domain in full, with the rest retrieved from reference TRBV7-9 and TRBJ2-3, is DTGVSQNPRHKITKRGQNVTFRCDPISEHNRLYWYRQTLGQGPEFLTYFQNEAQLEKSRLLSDRFSAERPKGSFSTLEIQRTEQGDSAMYLCASRQGRTDTQYFGPGTRLTVL.

The gene calls are TRBV15 and TRBJ1-2, with 9 bases lining up with TRBD1. The CDR3 runs 16 residues. Germline assignment: CDR1 LNHNV and CDR2 YYDKDF (reference sequence). V lost 3 bases to trimming and J lost 5 bases; unmatched junction nucleotides: 10. The CDR3 DNA reads TGTGCCACCAGCAGTTCCCCCCGGGACAGGGATTATGGCTACACCTTC. Translation gives CATSSSPRDRDYGYTF. The variable domain in full, completed from reference TRBV15 and TRBJ1-2, reads DAMVIQNPRYQVTQFGKPVTLSCSQTLNHNVMYWYQQKSSQAPKLLFHYYDKDFNNEADTPDNFQSRRPNTSFCFLDIRSPGLGDTAMYLCATSSSPRDRDYGYTFGSGTRLTVV.

The chain recombines TRBV6-1 with TRBJ2-1; 16 nucleotides align to TRBD2. Trimming at V came to 4 bases and at J to 0 bases, leaving 3 bases not matched to a gene. The CDR3 is 18 residues long. Germline CDR1 MNHNS, CDR2 SASEGT. The CDR3 loop reads CASSGGLAGGSSYNEQFF. In DNA, the CDR3 is TGTGCCAGCAGTGGGGGACTAGCGGGAGGGAGCTCCTACAATGAGCAGTTCTTC.

The chain is built from TRBV2 and TRBJ1-2; D perhaps matches TRBD1 (6 bases). The CDR3 runs 12 residues. CDR1 SNHLY and CDR2 FYNNEI come from the germline V gene. V was trimmed by 7 bases and J by 7 bases, leaving 13 bases between them. The CDR3 region has the DNA TGTGCCAGCAAGGCGGGGGCGAGTGGCTACACCTTC. Protein sequence: CASKAGASGYTF.

This sequence joins TRBV5-1 and TRBJ1-1; D unresolved. The V end lost 4 bases, the J end lost 1 base, and 8 bases lay between the germline ends. The germline V gene has CDR1 SGHRS and CDR2 YFSETQ. This CDR3 is 13 amino acids long. This CDR3 reads CASSVDGNTEAFF. The CDR3 DNA reads TGCGCCAGCAGCGTGGACGGGAACACTGAAGCTTTCTTT.